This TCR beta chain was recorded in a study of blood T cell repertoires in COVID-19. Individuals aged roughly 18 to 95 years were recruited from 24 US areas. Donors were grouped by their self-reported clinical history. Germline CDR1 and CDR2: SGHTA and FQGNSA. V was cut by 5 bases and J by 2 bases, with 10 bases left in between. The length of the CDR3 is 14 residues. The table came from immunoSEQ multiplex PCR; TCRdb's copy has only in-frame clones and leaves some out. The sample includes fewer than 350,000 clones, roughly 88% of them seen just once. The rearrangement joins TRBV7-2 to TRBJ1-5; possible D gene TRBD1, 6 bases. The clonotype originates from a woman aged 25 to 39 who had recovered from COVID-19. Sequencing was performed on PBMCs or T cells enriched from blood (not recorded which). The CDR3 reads CASSQGSGNQPQHF. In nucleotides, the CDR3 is TGTGCCAGCAGCCAGGGGAGTGGCAATCAGCCCCAGCATTTT.